The T cell receptor (beta chain) described here comes from a study of control samples from healthy donors and cancer patients. The table came from immunoSEQ multiplex PCR; TCRdb's copy has only in-frame clones and leaves some out. The repertoire includes 150,000 to 200,000 clones, 90% of them detected once, and more than 1.3% sits in the top ten. V was trimmed by 5 bases and J by 0 bases, leaving 11 bases between them. From germline, CDR1 is MDHEN and CDR2 SYDVKM. CDR3 length equals 15 residues. This chain connects TRBV28 to TRBJ1-3, with a possible D match to TRBD1 (5 bases). This sequence originates from a woman between 50 and 59 years old in good health. Sequenced sample: blood. The CDR3 bases are TGTGCCAGCAGTCGACAGCCAAGCTCTGGAAACACCATATATTTT. Translation gives CASSRQPSSGNTIYF. The whole variable domain, remainder taken from reference TRBV28 and TRBJ1-3, is DVKVTQSSRYLVKRTGEKVFLECVQDMDHENMFWYRQDPGLGLRLIYFSYDVKMKEKGDIPEGYSVSREKKERFSLILESASTNQTSMYLCASSRQPSSGNTIYFGEGSWLTVV.